The rows below give T cell receptor beta chains drawn from one sample of a study of blood T cell repertoires in COVID-19. TCRdb keeps only in-frame clones here, not all; method: immunoSEQ multiplex PCR. Found here are 25,000 to 35,000 clones, 84% of them singletons; the top ten hold about an eighth. The specimen sequenced was peripheral blood. The receptor source for this set is a human donor in a cohort sampled during active COVID-19. The conserved cysteine and the conserved F or W are not part of the CDR3 here.

V gene	J gene	CDR3 protein
TRBV19	TRBJ2-7	ASRDSGGGEYEQY
TRBV3-1/TRBV3-2	TRBJ2-2	ASSRTGGTGELF
TRBV7-8	TRBJ1-6	ASSPVTGDLHSPLH
TRBV7-6	TRBJ2-2	ASSARRQGNTGELF
TRBV6-1	TRBJ2-3	ASSEGQGADTQY
TRBV27	TRBJ2-3	ASSFSGGSTDTQY
TRBV18	TRBJ1-2	ASSPRGQGNYGYT
TRBV10-1	TRBJ2-3	ASSDPQRAGAFTDTQY
TRBV30	TRBJ2-3	ASGQAGTDTQY
TRBV7-9	TRBJ1-1	ASSVTGAMNTEAF
TRBV11-3	TRBJ2-3	ASSSRTSGLSTDTQY
TRBV3-1/TRBV3-2	TRBJ1-4	ASSPVGQVINEKLF
TRBV9	TRBJ2-3	ASSSSSGGFTDTQY
TRBV2	TRBJ1-5	ASSAGQGAGQPQH
TRBV18	TRBJ2-5	ASSPRAGGHETQY
TRBV29-1	TRBJ1-4	SVGERAGNEKLF
TRBV12-3/TRBV12-4	TRBJ2-5	ASSFILQETQY
TRBV10-2	TRBJ1-6	ASSGILGQPNSPLH
TRBV6-2/TRBV6-3	TRBJ2-3	ASTYQTSGGGGTDTQY
TRBV4-3	TRBJ2-2	ASSLSRLAAGELF
TRBV4-1	TRBJ1-6	ASSQDPSGSDSYSPLH
TRBV2	TRBJ1-2	ASSGETGKANSYT
TRBV27	TRBJ2-7	ASSPQDSYEQY
TRBV4-1	TRBJ1-1	ASSRTGKGTEAF
TRBV19	TRBJ1-5	ASSRGASNQPQH
TRBV30	TRBJ2-7	AWNPGQQLHEQY
TRBV6-5	TRBJ1-2	ASSQDRGPYGYT
TRBV18	TRBJ2-7	ASSPRGQGSEQY
TRBV20-1	TRBJ2-1	SASGSGRGRPNEQF
TRBV7-2	TRBJ2-2	ASSRTSSETGELF
TRBV28	TRBJ2-5	ASGTGGSFQETQY
TRBV5-1	TRBJ1-2	ASSLASGGNYGYT
TRBV18	TRBJ2-7	ASSPPAAALVYEQY